Given below is one T cell receptor (beta chain) in context. The antigen is not known. This specimen belongs to a study of shared clonotypes between healthy human individuals. The CDR3 runs to 16 residues. V lost 5 bases, J lost 5 bases, and 21 bases lay in between. Germline V CDR1 and CDR2: SGHTA, FQGTGA. Study-level findings and limits: Blood was the only sampled material, and tissue repertoires likely differ.

The protocol was immunoSEQ multiplex PCR, while the TCRdb copy is restricted to in-frame clones and leaves out a portion. The table includes about 470,000 clones, roughly three quarters detected once. What was sequenced was PBMCs. V usage is TRBV7-3 and J usage is TRBJ1-1; no clear D gene. This sequence originates from a woman aged 40 to 50 in good health. Some clones in this sample may be carry-over from other donors' samples. The CDR3 is CASSRYVREVGTEAFF. The CDR3 bases are TGTGCCAGCAGCCGATATGTTAGGGAGGTGGGTACTGAAGCTTTCTTT.